This T cell receptor (beta chain) was captured by sequencing in a study of cytomegalovirus exposure and HLA in healthy donors. Study at large: The roughly 120 validation repertoires matched the 600 to 700 first-cohort repertoires in platform, a later analysis reported.

Study-level results: The study designated fewer than 200 TCR beta chains cytomegalovirus-associated. There were some public TCRs occurring in many donors, but most TCR sequences were rare.

Data came from immunoSEQ multiplex PCR; TCRdb stores just in-frame clones and leaves some out. The table has 60,000 to 85,000 clones, under 96% seen once. With 5 bases removed from V and 6 bases from J, the gap between germline ends came to 11 bases. CDR3 size: 13 residues. Germline CDR1 and CDR2: MNHEY and SVGAGI. This clone was observed a single time. Its antigen is not identified. Donors came from a validation cohort of 90 to 150 subjects, distinct from the first 666-subject cohort. The receptor comes from a woman aged 18-29 years in good health and CMV-seropositive. This chain connects TRBV6-5 to TRBJ1-5; tentative D call: TRBD1 (6 bases). Sequencing used PBMCs. The CDR3, as DNA: TGTGCCAGCAGTGCAACAGGGCTTCAGCCCCAGCATTTT. Its translation: CASSATGLQPQHF.